The 10 T cell receptor beta chains below come from one sample, sequenced in a study of shared clonotypes between healthy human individuals (dated by TCRdb to the early 2020s). To prepare the library, the immunoSEQ multiplex PCR assay was applied. This immuneACCESS table, as held by TCRdb, lists in-frame sequences with V and J called but not all clones. Of the missing ones, under half trace to an unresolved V gene in checked studies; the others have no known cause. The sample table holds millions of clones, of which 85% to 95% were seen once. The top ten clones comprise 0.1% to 0.15% of the sample. The material sequenced was naive CD4+ T cells sorted from blood. Sample cell subset or site, as interpreted from the label and publication: CD45RA+ positively selected. The receptors were sampled from a man aged 18-30 years in good health.

V and J are TRBV2 and TRBJ1-1, with a possible D match to TRBD1 (5 bases). Trimming removed 4 bases at V and 5 bases at J, with 17 bases between. The CDR3 covers 15 residues. Germline-derived CDR1 and CDR2 are SNHLY and FYNNEI. The DNA of the CDR3 is TGTGCCAGCAGTGGAGGGACCTTGGGAGGAACTGAAGCTTTCTTT. It codes for CASSGGTLGGTEAFF.

The chain recombines TRBV29-1 with TRBJ1-5; the D gene is possibly TRBD1 (5 bases). Per germline, CDR1 SQVTM and CDR2 ANQGSEA. There are 13 residues in the CDR3. Trimming removed 6 bases at V and 3 bases at J, with 12 bases between. The CDR3 region has the DNA TGCAGCGTCGCCCCCGGGACCAATCAGCCCCAGCATTTT. Its protein is CSVAPGTNQPQHF.

The V gene is TRBV7-6, the J gene TRBJ1-4; D might be TRBD1 (5 bases). V shed 1 base and J shed 8 bases, with 14 bases lying between them. CDR1 is SGHVS, CDR2 FNYEAQ, per germline. The CDR3 is 15 amino acids. CDR3: CASSLGRQGREKLFF. The CDR3 DNA sequence: TGTGCCAGCAGCTTAGGTCGGCAGGGACGGGAAAAACTGTTTTTT.

The rearrangement uses TRBV9 and TRBJ1-3; 7 positions agree with TRBD1. Per germline, CDR1 SGDLS and CDR2 YYNGEE. Trimming removed 4 bases from V and 4 bases from J; junction bases left unmatched: 5. The CDR3 has 14 amino acids. CDR3 DNA: TGTGCCAGCAGCCTCGAACAGGGGGGAAACACCATATATTTT. Its translation: CASSLEQGGNTIYF.

This clone was seen once. Compared with germline, one end of the junction differs, possibly owing to a read error. This chain uses TRBV13 with TRBJ1-2; TRBD1 is a possible D gene (5 bases). Germline CDR1 reads PRHDT; CDR2 reads FYEKMQ (reference sequence). The length of the CDR3 is 16 residues. CDR3 in amino acids: CASSLGGDGHLYGYTF. As DNA, the CDR3 is TGTGCCAGCAGCCTAGGAGGGGACGGGCACCTCTATGGCTACACCTTC.

The rearrangement uses TRBV7-9 and TRBJ1-2, with D unresolved. Trimming removed 5 bases at V and 3 bases at J, with 13 bases between. Germline CDR1 is SEHNR and CDR2 is FQNEAQ (reference sequence). This CDR3 is 14 amino acids long. CDR3 nucleotide sequence: TGTGCCAGCAGCAGATTAAGTGGAGACTATGGCTACACCTTC. Translation gives CASSRLSGDYGYTF.

The chain links TRBV28 to TRBJ2-7, with D unclear. The CDR3 has 12 amino acids. V was clipped by 3 bases and J by 6 bases, with 9 bases between them. CDR1 MDHEN and CDR2 SYDVKM come from the germline V gene. The CDR3 protein is CASSFSTGEQYF. The CDR3 region has the DNA TGTGCCAGCAGTTTTTCGACGGGCGAGCAGTACTTC.

This sequence joins TRBV4-3 and TRBJ1-4, with 7 bases aligning to TRBD1. Trimming took 4 bases from V and 7 from J; bases not matched to a gene: 18. The CDR3 spans 18 residues. CDR1 LGHNA and CDR2 YSLEER come from the germline V gene. CDR3 DNA: TGCGCCAGCAGCCCGGGGACAGCAGCACATACTAACGCTGAAAAACTGTTTTTT. Translated: CASSPGTAAHTNAEKLFF.

The chain has TRBV4-1 and TRBJ1-2; 11 bases are shared with TRBD1. The junction had 9 bases not matched to a gene; V was cut back by 3 bases and J by 0 bases. Germline V gene sequence: CDR1 MGHRA, CDR2 YSYEKL. CDR3 length: 18 amino acids. DNA of the CDR3: TGCGCCAGCAGCCAGGTCAATACGGGACAGGGGGCTAACTATGGCTACACCTTC. Amino acid sequence: CASSQVNTGQGANYGYTF.

CDR3 sequence: CASSMGPVKAFF. DNA of the CDR3: TGTGCCAGTAGTATGGGGCCGGTCAAAGCTTTCTTT. The chain uses TRBV19 and TRBJ1-1; maybe TRBD1 (5 bases). CDR1 and CDR2 from the germline V gene are LNHDA and SQIVND (reference sequence). V gave up 3 bases and J gave up 9 bases, with 11 bases separating them. CDR3 size: 12 residues.